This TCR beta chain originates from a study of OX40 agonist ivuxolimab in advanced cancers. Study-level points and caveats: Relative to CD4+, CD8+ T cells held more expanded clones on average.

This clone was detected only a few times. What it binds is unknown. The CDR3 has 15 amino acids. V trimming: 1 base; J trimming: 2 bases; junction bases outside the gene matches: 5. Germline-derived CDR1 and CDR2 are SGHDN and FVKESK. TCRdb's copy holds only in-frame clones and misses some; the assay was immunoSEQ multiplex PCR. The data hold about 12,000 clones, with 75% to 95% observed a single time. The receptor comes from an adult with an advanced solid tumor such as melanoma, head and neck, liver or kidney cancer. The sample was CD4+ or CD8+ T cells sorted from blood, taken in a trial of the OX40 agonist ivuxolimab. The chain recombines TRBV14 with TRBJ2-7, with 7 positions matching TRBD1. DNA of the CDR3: TGTGCCAGCAGCCAAGGGGGGACAGTACCCTACGAGCAGTACTTC. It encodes CASSQGGTVPYEQYF.